A selection of T cell receptor beta chains follows, all from one sample in a study of cytomegalovirus exposure and HLA in healthy donors. The data were produced by immunoSEQ multiplex PCR, yet TCRdb's version contains in-frame clones alone and is incomplete. The table records approximately 300,000 clones, 86% of them present only once. The specimen was PBMCs. The receptors originated from a woman in her late teens or twenties in good health and CMV-seronegative. The CDR3 runs from the conserved cysteine through the conserved F or W. The D gene is left open where the match is weak. Some rows mark clone size as missing; the rest say once, few, many or name a class of expanded clone.

V gene,CDR3 length,D gene,clone size,J gene,CDR3 DNA,CDR3 protein
TRBV27,14,TRBD1,.,TRBJ2-2,TGTGCCAGCAGTGGGACAGTGAACACCGGGGAGCTGTTTTTT,CASSGTVNTGELFF
TRBV5-1,15,TRBD2,.,TRBJ2-1,TGCGCCAGCAGCTTGATAGCGGGGTTGGGCAATGAGCAGTTCTTC,CASSLIAGLGNEQFF
TRBV7-2,15,TRBD2,.,TRBJ2-7,TGTGCCAGCAGCTCCCTGACTAGCGGGAGTTCCGAGCAGTACTTC,CASSSLTSGSSEQYF
TRBV18,14,.,.,TRBJ1-1,TGTGCCAGCTCGGGAGTGAGGGAGAACACTGAAGCTTTCTTT,CASSGVRENTEAFF
TRBV29-1,13,.,.,TRBJ2-2,TGCAGCGCCAGACAGGGAGGCACCGGGGAGCTGTTTTTT,CSARQGGTGELFF
TRBV5-6,11,.,.,TRBJ2-1,TGTGCCAGCCCCCCAACAGATGAGCAGTTCTTC,CASPPTDEQFF
TRBV29-1,13,TRBD2,once,TRBJ2-3,TGCAGCGTCCGGGGGGACGGCACAGATACGCAGTATTTT,CSVRGDGTDTQYF
TRBV9,17,.,.,TRBJ2-2,TGTGCCAGCAGCGCAAGTGGAGGGGGCGCGGACACCGGGGAGCTGTTTTTT,CASSASGGGADTGELFF
TRBV7-9,17,TRBD2,.,TRBJ2-2,TGTGCCAGCAGCCTCCCCCTCGGACTAGGGCCTACCGGGGAGCTGTTTTTT,CASSLPLGLGPTGELFF
TRBV11-1,15,.,.,TRBJ2-7,TGTGCCAGCAGCCCCCTTGGTACAAACTCCTACGAGCAGTACTTC,CASSPLGTNSYEQYF
TRBV19,15,.,once,TRBJ2-7,TGTGCCAGTAGTCGCGCCACAGGGCTCGGGTACGAGCAGTACTTC,CASSRATGLGYEQYF
TRBV5-4,20,TRBD2,.,TRBJ2-2,TGTGCCAGCAGCTTAGGACTAGCGGGAGTTCCAACCTTGAACACCGGGGAGCTGTTTTTT,CASSLGLAGVPTLNTGELFF
TRBV29-1,11,.,.,TRBJ2-2,TGCAGCGTTTTGGCCACCGGGGAGCTGTTTTTT,CSVLATGELFF
TRBV10-3,16,TRBD2,.,TRBJ2-7,TGTGCCATCGCGGGGAGGGGATCGGGAGGGCCGAGTGAGCAGTACTTC,CAIAGRGSGGPSEQYF
TRBV21-1,16,.,.,TRBJ2-7,TGTGCCAGCAGCGAACGCGGCGGGAGTATTCGCTACGAGCAGTACTTC,CASSERGGSIRYEQYF
TRBV18,14,TRBD2,.,TRBJ2-7,TGTGCCAGCTCATTTCGGGGGGATGTCTACGAGCAGTACTTC,CASSFRGDVYEQYF
TRBV16,13,.,.,TRBJ1-1,TGTGCCAGCAGCCAAATTTCAGGGGCCGAAGCTTTCTTT,CASSQISGAEAFF
TRBV6-1,14,.,.,TRBJ2-1,TGTGCCAGCAGTGTTGGCCAACAGGGTCATGAGCAGTTCTTC,CASSVGQQGHEQFF
TRBV6-5,15,TRBD2,.,TRBJ2-3,TGTGCCAGCTGGACTAGCGGAGGTTTCACAGATACGCAGTATTTT,CASWTSGGFTDTQYF
TRBV25-1,14,TRBD1,.,TRBJ2-1,TGTGCCAGCAGTGGTTCGGACAGGTACAATGAGCAGTTCTTC,CASSGSDRYNEQFF